Following are 25 T cell receptor beta chains from one sample sequenced in a study of human T cells and chemical hapten exposure (dated by TCRdb to the early 2020s). The sample's time point label, in plain terms: patch test 1, 2 weeks after DPC sensitization. Sample treatment or condition, as interpreted from the label and publication: therapeutic diphenylcyclopropenone sensitization with weekly scalp DPC. Libraries were constructed by RACE. The sequencer listed for this sample is NextSeq 500. TCRdb reran the public reads through fastp at Q25 and MiXCR, keeping productive beta chains. Rows merge per CDR3 protein into single entries with the most common DNA and genes. This sample has approximately 80,000 distinct CDR3 sequences in its table, and 7% to 8% of those were observed once. The top ten constitute about 1.6% of the sample. Sequenced material: whole blood, taken in connection with sensitization to the hapten diphenylcyclopropenone (DPC). The receptors derive from a woman aged 25-40 years with alopecia areata. Some clones in this sample may be carry-over from other donors' samples.

This clonotype was detected a few times. This chain links TRBV29-1 with TRBJ1-2; D unclear. V gave up 1 base and J gave up 2 bases, with 5 bases separating them. Germline assignment: CDR1 SQVTM and CDR2 ANQGSEA. CDR3 length: 12 amino acids. The CDR3 loop reads CSVEGRNYGYTF. In nucleotides, the CDR3 is TGCAGCGTTGAAGGAAGGAACTATGGCTACACCTTC.

The chain couples TRBV2 to TRBJ1-5; 8 nucleotides line up with TRBD1. Germline values: CDR1 SNHLY, CDR2 FYNNEI. The CDR3 extends over 14 amino acids. V lost 5 bases to trimming and J lost 6 bases; unmatched junction nucleotides: 6. CDR3 loop: CASSPQGAIQPQHF. The CDR3 DNA is TGTGCCAGCAGTCCTCAGGGGGCAATTCAGCCCCAGCATTTT.

The genes are TRBV7-9 and TRBJ1-2, with TRBD1 as a possible D gene (5 bases). CDR1 and CDR2 (germline): SEHNR, FQNEAQ (reference sequence). The CDR3 loop spans 13 amino acids. V lost 8 bases and J 2 bases, leaving 12 bases between the germline ends. The CDR3 loop is CASRWGGNYGYTF. CDR3 DNA sequence: TGTGCCAGCCGTTGGGGCGGCAACTATGGCTACACCTTC.

The V and J genes are TRBV12-3 or TRBV12-4 and TRBJ2-5; D possibly corresponds to TRBD1 (5 bases). This CDR3 region has 14 residues. Between the trimmed V and J ends, which lost 1 base and 5 bases, there was a span of 11 bases. This CDR3 reads CASSLGQLMETQYF. In DNA form, the CDR3 reads TGTGCCAGCAGTTTAGGACAGCTCATGGAGACCCAGTACTTC.

This clonotype occurred many times. This chain uses TRBV7-9 with TRBJ1-6; D is uncertain. The CDR3 covers 14 residues. Germline V CDR1 and CDR2: SEHNR, FQNEAQ (reference sequence). Trimming pared 2 bases from V and 0 bases from J, leaving 2 bases between. CDR3 loop: CASSLISYNSPLHF. In nucleotides, the CDR3 is TGTGCCAGCAGCTTAATCTCCTATAATTCACCCCTCCACTTT.

The chain links TRBV20-1 to TRBJ1-2; a possible D gene is TRBD1 (5 bases). V was pared by 6 bases and J by 2 bases, with 7 bases between. CDR1 and CDR2 from the germline V gene are DFQATT and SNEGSKA (reference sequence). This CDR3 comprises 11 residues. CDR3 coding DNA: TGCAGTGCACAGGAAAACTATGGCTACACCTTC. The encoded protein is CSAQENYGYTF.

The table lists this clonotype with many counts. The rearrangement uses TRBV12-5 and TRBJ1-5; D unresolved. Germline values: CDR1 LGHNT, CDR2 FRNRAP. V lost 3 bases to trimming and J lost 4 bases, with 7 bases between them. The CDR3 sequence is 13 residues long. The CDR3 DNA reads TGTGCTAGTGGTTTAACGGCAAATCAGCCCCAGCATTTT. Residues: CASGLTANQPQHF.

This clonotype was counted a few times. The chain joins TRBV3-1 to TRBJ2-7, with a weak D call TRBD1 (5 bases). CDR1 is LGHDT, CDR2 YNNKEL, per germline (reference sequence). The V gene lost 2 bases and the J gene lost 5 bases, with 7 bases spanning the gap. This CDR3 spans 12 amino acids. The CDR3 loop is CASSQTDNEQYF. The CDR3 DNA is TGTGCCAGCAGCCAAACGGACAACGAGCAGTACTTC.

This sequence joins TRBV7-2 and TRBJ1-1; D call uncertain. CDR1 and CDR2 (germline): SGHTA, FQGNSA. Trimming took off 0 bases at V and 7 bases at J, with 9 bases between the two ends. This CDR3 comprises 13 residues. CDR3 nucleotide sequence: TGTGCCAGCAGCTTAGCGCGGCACAATGAAGCTTTCTTT. This translates into CASSLARHNEAFF.

In this sample, this clonotype turned up a few times. This chain links TRBV6-5 with TRBJ2-2; D perhaps matches TRBD1 (6 bases). Per the germline V gene, CDR1 is MNHEY and CDR2 is SVGAGI. The V gene lost 7 bases and the J gene lost 1 base, with 13 bases spanning the gap. The length of the CDR3 is 15 residues. This CDR3 reads CASKNTGRNTGELFF. The DNA for the CDR3 is TGTGCCAGCAAAAACACAGGGAGGAACACCGGGGAGCTGTTTTTT.

This clonotype was detected ten times or more. This rearrangement joins TRBV7-2 to TRBJ1-5; D is undetermined. Trimming cost V 0 bases and J 2 bases, with 14 bases left between them. This CDR3 is built from 17 residues. Germline loops: CDR1 SGHTA, CDR2 FQGNSA. The CDR3 loop is CASSLALGGWGNQPQHF. In DNA form, the CDR3 reads TGTGCCAGCAGCTTAGCGTTGGGAGGTTGGGGCAATCAGCCCCAGCATTTT.

This clonotype was seen repeatedly, ten times or more. The chain has TRBV15 and TRBJ1-1, with a possible D match to TRBD1 (5 bases). The CDR3 is 15 amino acids. V shed 0 bases and J shed 1 base, with 9 bases lying between them. Germline-derived CDR1 and CDR2 are LNHNV and YYDKDF (reference sequence). The CDR3 spells CATSRDRAPNTEAFF. DNA for the CDR3: TGTGCCACCAGCAGAGACAGGGCCCCGAACACTGAAGCTTTCTTT.

This clonotype appeared a few times. V and J are TRBV12-3 or TRBV12-4 and TRBJ2-7; 10 bases match TRBD2. The CDR3 contains 14 residues. Losses at the gene ends were 3 bases for V and 6 bases for J; bases not matched to a gene: 5. The CDR3 coding sequence is TGTGCCAGCAGTTTGAGCGGGGGGGACGCCGAGCAGTACTTC. It encodes CASSLSGGDAEQYF.

This clonotype was detected ten times or more. The V and J genes are TRBV6-5 and TRBJ1-6; TRBD1 might be the D (6 bases). The V end was cut by 4 bases, the J end by 8 bases, with 15 bases between. This CDR3 comprises 15 residues. Germline V gene sequence: CDR1 MNHEY, CDR2 SVGAGI. The CDR3 protein is CASSFNRDPYSPLHF. The CDR3 region has the DNA TGTGCCAGCAGTTTTAACAGGGACCCCTATTCACCCCTCCACTTT.

The chain carries TRBV9 and TRBJ2-1; 9 nucleotides align to TRBD1. V trimming: 0 bases; J trimming: 9 bases; junction bases outside the gene matches: 22. Germline assignment: CDR1 SGDLS and CDR2 YYNGEE. The CDR3 is 20 amino acids. CDR3 nucleotide sequence: TGTGCCAGCAGCGTAGATTCCGGGACAGGGCAGGGTAGGGCCGGCCGTGAGCAGTTCTTC. Translating it yields CASSVDSGTGQGRAGREQFF.

This clonotype has only a few counts. The rearrangement uses TRBV5-1 and TRBJ1-2, with a possible D match to TRBD1 (5 bases). The CDR3 runs to 14 residues. Germline values: CDR1 SGHRS, CDR2 YFSETQ. Trimming left V 6 bases short and J 8 bases short, with 20 bases between. This CDR3 reads CASTDSFLSEGYTF. The CDR3 region has the DNA TGCGCCAGCACCGACAGTTTCCTTAGTGAGGGCTACACCTTC.

This clonotype was observed many times. This rearrangement joins TRBV2 to TRBJ1-4; 9 bases agree with TRBD1. V shed 3 bases, J shed 10 bases, and the junction held 6 bases outside the gene matches. Germline CDR1 and CDR2: SNHLY and FYNNEI. The CDR3 sequence is 14 residues long. In DNA form, the CDR3 reads TGTGCCAGCAGTGACCGGACAGGGGTGGGAAAACTGTTTTTT. Protein: CASSDRTGVGKLFF.

At least ten counts were recorded for this clonotype. This sequence joins TRBV29-1 and TRBJ1-1; D remains unclear. The V end lost 3 bases, the J end lost 1 base, and 6 bases lay between the germline ends. Germline V gene sequence: CDR1 SQVTM, CDR2 ANQGSEA. This CDR3 has 12 amino acids. The CDR3 is CSVDQTNTEAFF. The CDR3 nucleotides read TGCAGCGTTGATCAGACGAACACTGAAGCTTTCTTT. Full variable domain (outside the CDR3, taken from reference TRBV29-1 and TRBJ1-1): SAVISQKPSRDICQRGTSLTIQCQVDSQVTMMFWYRQQPGQSLTLIATANQGSEATYESGFVIDKFPISRPNLTFSTLTVSNMSPEDSSIYLCSVDQTNTEAFFGQGTRLTVV.

This clonotype has more than one count but fewer than ten. This chain links TRBV6-5 with TRBJ1-4; 8 bases agree with TRBD1. The V gene's germline CDR1 is MNHEY and CDR2 SVGAGI. The CDR3 has 15 amino acids. Trimming at V came to 5 bases and at J to 6 bases, leaving 8 bases not matched to a gene. The CDR3 region is CASSRGQGLHEKLFF. CDR3 coding DNA: TGTGCCAGCAGTCGAGGACAGGGACTGCATGAAAAACTGTTTTTT.

This clonotype was observed at least ten times. V is TRBV12-3 or TRBV12-4 and J is TRBJ1-1; 8 nucleotides line up with TRBD1. J was trimmed by 6 bases and V by 6 bases; bases with no gene match: 3. The CDR3 totals 12 residues. The DNA of the CDR3 is TGTGCCAGCAGCGAGACAGGGGCTGAAGCTTTCTTT. Protein sequence: CASSETGAEAFF.

This clonotype was seen a handful of times. The J gene is TRBJ1-1, the V gene TRBV6-5; D is possibly TRBD1 (5 bases). This CDR3 has 15 residues. Trimming shortened V by 6 bases and J by 6 bases, and 20 bases separated the two germline ends. Germline V gives CDR1 MNHEY, CDR2 SVGAGI. As DNA, the CDR3 is TGTGCCAGCAGCAATAGCCCAGGGCCGGGGTCTGAAGCTTTCTTT. Translation: CASSNSPGPGSEAFF.

This clonotype has only a few counts. V gene TRBV7-8 combines with J gene TRBJ1-2; D gene ambiguous. Germline CDR1 reads SGHVS; CDR2 reads FQNEAQ. V gave up 5 bases and J gave up 4 bases, with 17 bases separating them. This CDR3 has 15 amino acids. The CDR3 sequence is CASSPRSGLSYGYTF. In DNA form, the CDR3 reads TGTGCCAGCAGCCCCAGATCGGGGTTATCCTATGGCTACACCTTC.

This clonotype was detected only a few times. The DNA for the CDR3 is TGTGCCAGCAGTTCACAGGGAGGGAATCAGCCCCAGCATTTT. This encodes CASSSQGGNQPQHF. The chain links TRBV6-5 to TRBJ1-5; the D gene is possibly TRBD1 (6 bases). The ends were cut back, 4 bases at V and 4 bases at J, with 11 bases in the middle. The CDR3 runs 14 residues. CDR1 MNHEY and CDR2 SVGAGI come from the germline V gene.

This clonotype has at least ten counts. The chain joins TRBV12-5 to TRBJ2-7; D is uncertain. The length of the CDR3 is 13 residues. Between the trimmed V and J ends, which lost 8 bases and 2 bases, there was a span of 13 bases. Germline CDR1 LGHNT, CDR2 FRNRAP. CDR3 nucleotide sequence: TGTGCTAGTCAACAGACTGGAGCCTACGAGCAGTACTTC. Residues: CASQQTGAYEQYF.

This clonotype was observed a handful of times. This rearrangement joins TRBV7-2 to TRBJ1-4; D is ambiguous. The ends were cut back, 10 bases at V and 0 bases at J, with 9 bases in the middle. From germline, CDR1 is SGHTA and CDR2 FQGNSA. This CDR3 is 13 amino acids long. The CDR3 DNA is TGTGCCACCGGGCCGGCAACTAATGAAAAACTGTTTTTT. It encodes CATGPATNEKLFF. The complete variable domain, with remaining parts taken from reference TRBV7-2 and TRBJ1-4, reads GAGVSQSPSNKVTEKGKDVELRCDPISGHTALYWYRQSLGQGLEFLIYFQGNSAPDKSGLPSDRFSAERTGGSVSTLTIQRTQQEDSAVYLCATGPATNEKLFFGSGTQLSVL.